Detailed here is one TCR beta chain. The antigen is not known. This entry is derived from a study of T cells in localized non-small cell lung cancer. General observations from the study: Sequencing involved a lone tumor region, leaving heterogeneity possible. Higher T cell density in the blood was associated with longer overall survival, whereas higher adjacent-lung clonality associated with shorter survival.

Sequenced by immunoSEQ multiplex PCR; TCRdb stores in-frame clones only, minus some. Here the sample spans fewer than 25,000 clones, roughly 90% being singletons. This CDR3 has 14 amino acids. Deletions cut 3 bases from V and 1 base from J, with 13 bases between. Germline CDR1 reads GTSNPN; CDR2 reads SVGIG (reference sequence). This TCR derives from a man between 40 and 69 years old with stage II lung adenocarcinoma. The chain has TRBV30 and TRBJ2-7, with D hard to call. Sequences were derived from PBMCs, sampled before any cancer treatment. The CDR3 loop is CAWSPPHPSYEQYF. The CDR3 DNA reads as TGTGCCTGGAGCCCCCCTCATCCGTCCTACGAGCAGTACTTC.